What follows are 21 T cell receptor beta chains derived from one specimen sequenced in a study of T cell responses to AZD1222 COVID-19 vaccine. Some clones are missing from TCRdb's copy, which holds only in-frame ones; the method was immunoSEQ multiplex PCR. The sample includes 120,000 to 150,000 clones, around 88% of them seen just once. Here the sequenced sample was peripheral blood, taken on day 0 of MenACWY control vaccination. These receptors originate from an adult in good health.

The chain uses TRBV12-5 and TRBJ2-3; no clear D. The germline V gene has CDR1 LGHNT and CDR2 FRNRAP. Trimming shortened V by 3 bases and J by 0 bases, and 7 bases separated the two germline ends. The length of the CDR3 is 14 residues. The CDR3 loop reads CASGFSLSTDTQYF. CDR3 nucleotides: TGTGCTAGTGGTTTCTCACTAAGCACAGATACGCAGTATTTT.

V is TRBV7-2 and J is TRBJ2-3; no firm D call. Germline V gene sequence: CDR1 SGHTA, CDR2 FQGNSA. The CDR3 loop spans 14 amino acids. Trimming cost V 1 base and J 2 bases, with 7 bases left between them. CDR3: CASSLDGPTDTQYF. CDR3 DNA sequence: TGTGCCAGCAGCTTAGACGGACCCACAGATACGCAGTATTTT.

The DNA for the CDR3 is TGTGCCAGCTCACTACAGAGAAACACTGAAGCTTTCTTT. Encoded protein: CASSLQRNTEAFF. The chain carries TRBV18 and TRBJ1-1; D call uncertain. Germline values: CDR1 KGHSH, CDR2 LQKENI. The CDR3 totals 13 residues. Trimming left V 4 bases short and J 2 bases short, with 8 bases between.

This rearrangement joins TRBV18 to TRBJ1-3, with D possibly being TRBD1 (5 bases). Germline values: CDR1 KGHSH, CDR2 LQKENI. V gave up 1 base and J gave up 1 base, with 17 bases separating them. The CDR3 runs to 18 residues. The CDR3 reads CASSPRAGSKVSGNTIYF. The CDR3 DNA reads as TGTGCCAGCTCACCACGGGCAGGGAGTAAGGTTTCTGGAAACACCATATATTTT.

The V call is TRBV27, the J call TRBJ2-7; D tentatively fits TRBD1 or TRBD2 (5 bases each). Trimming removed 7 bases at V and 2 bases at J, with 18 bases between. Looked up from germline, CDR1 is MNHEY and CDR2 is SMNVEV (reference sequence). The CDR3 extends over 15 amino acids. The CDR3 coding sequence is TGTGCCAGCACTGTGAGGGGTCCAGGGACCTACGAGCAGTACTTC. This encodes CASTVRGPGTYEQYF.

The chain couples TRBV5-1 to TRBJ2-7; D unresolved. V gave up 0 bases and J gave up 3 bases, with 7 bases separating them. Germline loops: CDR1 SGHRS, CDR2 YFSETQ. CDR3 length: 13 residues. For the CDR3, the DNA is TGCGCCAGCAGCTTGGCCCCAGGCTACGAGCAGTACTTC. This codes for CASSLAPGYEQYF.

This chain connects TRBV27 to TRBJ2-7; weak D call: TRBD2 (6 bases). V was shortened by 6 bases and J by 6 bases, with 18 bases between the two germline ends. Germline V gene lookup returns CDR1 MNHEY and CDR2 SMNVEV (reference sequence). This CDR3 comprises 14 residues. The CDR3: CASSPRRRESEQYF. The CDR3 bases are TGTGCCAGCAGCCCGCGTAGGAGGGAGTCCGAGCAGTACTTC.

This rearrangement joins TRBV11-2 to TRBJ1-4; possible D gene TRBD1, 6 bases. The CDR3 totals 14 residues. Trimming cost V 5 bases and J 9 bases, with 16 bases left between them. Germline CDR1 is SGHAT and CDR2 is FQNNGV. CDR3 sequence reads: CASSLHRDTQKLFF. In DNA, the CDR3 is TGTGCCAGCAGCCTCCACCGGGACACCCAAAAACTGTTTTTT.

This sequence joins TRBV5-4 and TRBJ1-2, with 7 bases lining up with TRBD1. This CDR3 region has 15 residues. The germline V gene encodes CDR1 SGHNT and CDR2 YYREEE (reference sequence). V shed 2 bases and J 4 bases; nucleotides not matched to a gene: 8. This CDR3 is CASSLPGQKVYGYTF. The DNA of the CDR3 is TGTGCCAGCAGCTTACCGGGACAGAAAGTCTATGGCTACACCTTC.

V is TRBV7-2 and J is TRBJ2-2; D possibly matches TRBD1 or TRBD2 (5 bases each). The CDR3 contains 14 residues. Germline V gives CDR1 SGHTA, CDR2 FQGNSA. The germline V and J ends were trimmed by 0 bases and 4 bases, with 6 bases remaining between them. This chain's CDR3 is CASSLAGRTGELFF. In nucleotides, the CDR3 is TGTGCCAGCAGCTTAGCGGGACGCACCGGGGAGCTGTTTTTT.

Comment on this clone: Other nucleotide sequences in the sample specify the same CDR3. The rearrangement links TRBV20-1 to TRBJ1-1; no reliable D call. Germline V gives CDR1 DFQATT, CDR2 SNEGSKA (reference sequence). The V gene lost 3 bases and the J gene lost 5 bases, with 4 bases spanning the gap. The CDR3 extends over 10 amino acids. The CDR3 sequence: CSARGTEAFF. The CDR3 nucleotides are TGCAGTGCTAGGGGAACTGAAGCTTTCTTT.

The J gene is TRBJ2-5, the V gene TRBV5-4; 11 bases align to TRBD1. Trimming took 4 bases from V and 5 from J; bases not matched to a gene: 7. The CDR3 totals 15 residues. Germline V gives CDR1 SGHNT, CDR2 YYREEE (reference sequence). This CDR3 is CASSTWTGGGETQYF. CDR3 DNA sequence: TGTGCCAGCAGCACATGGACAGGGGGCGGTGAGACCCAGTACTTC.

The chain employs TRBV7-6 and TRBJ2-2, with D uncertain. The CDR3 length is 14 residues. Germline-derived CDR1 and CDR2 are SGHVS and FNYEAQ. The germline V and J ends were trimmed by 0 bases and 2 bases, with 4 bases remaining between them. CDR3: CASSLAANTGELFF. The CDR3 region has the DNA TGTGCCAGCAGCTTAGCAGCAAACACCGGGGAGCTGTTTTTT.

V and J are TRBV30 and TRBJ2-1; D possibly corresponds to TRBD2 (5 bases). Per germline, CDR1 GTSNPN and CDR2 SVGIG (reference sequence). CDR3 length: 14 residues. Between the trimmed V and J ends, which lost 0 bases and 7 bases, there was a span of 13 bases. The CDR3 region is CAWSVGRVVNEQFF. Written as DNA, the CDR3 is TGTGCCTGGAGTGTCGGGCGGGTGGTTAATGAGCAGTTCTTC.

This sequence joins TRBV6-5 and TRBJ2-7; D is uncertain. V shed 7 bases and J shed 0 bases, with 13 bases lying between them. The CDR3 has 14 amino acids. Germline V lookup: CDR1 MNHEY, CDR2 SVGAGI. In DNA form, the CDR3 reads TGTGCCAGCACGTCGATGGGTAGCTCCTACGAGCAGTACTTC. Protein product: CASTSMGSSYEQYF.

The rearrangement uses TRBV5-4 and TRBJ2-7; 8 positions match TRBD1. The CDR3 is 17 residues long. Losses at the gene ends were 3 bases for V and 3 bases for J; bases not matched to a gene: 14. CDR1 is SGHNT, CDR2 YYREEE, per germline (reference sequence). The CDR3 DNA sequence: TGTGCCAGCAGCTCCCCCCGACCGGGACAGGAGAGCTACGAGCAGTACTTC. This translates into CASSSPRPGQESYEQYF.

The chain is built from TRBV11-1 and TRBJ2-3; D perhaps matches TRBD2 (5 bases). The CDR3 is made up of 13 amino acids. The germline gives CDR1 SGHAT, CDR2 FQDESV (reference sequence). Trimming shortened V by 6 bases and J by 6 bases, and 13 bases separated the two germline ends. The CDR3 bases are TGTGCCAGCAGTCGCGGGCGGATGGATACGCAGTATTTT. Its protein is CASSRGRMDTQYF.

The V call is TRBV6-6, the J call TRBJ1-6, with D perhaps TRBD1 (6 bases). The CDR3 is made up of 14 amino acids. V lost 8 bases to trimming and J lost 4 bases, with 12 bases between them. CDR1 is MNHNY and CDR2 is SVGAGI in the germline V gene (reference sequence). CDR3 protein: CASLQGPYNSPLHF. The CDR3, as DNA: TGTGCCAGCTTACAGGGACCGTATAATTCACCCCTCCACTTT.

The CDR3, as DNA: TGTGCCAGCAGCCCTCCCAAGACAGGGGGTTGGAATGGCTACACCTTC. It specifies CASSPPKTGGWNGYTF. The chain joins TRBV5-4 to TRBJ1-2, with 9 bases aligning to TRBD1. This CDR3 has 16 amino acids. The germline gives CDR1 SGHNT, CDR2 YYREEE (reference sequence). The J segment lost 6 bases and the V segment lost 4 bases, leaving 13 bases of the junction unmatched.

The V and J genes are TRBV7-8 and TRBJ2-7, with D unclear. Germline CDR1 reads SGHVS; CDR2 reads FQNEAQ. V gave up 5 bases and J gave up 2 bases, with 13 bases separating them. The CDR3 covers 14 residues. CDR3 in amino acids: CASSPTGQTYEQYF. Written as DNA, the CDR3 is TGTGCCAGCAGCCCGACTGGGCAGACCTACGAGCAGTACTTC.

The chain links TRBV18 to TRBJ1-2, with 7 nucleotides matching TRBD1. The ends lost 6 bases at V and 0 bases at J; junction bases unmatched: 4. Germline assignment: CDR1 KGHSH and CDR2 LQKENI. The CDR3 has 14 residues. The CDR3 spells CASSGGQANYGYTF. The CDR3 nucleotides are TGTGCCAGCTCGGGCGGACAGGCTAACTATGGCTACACCTTC.